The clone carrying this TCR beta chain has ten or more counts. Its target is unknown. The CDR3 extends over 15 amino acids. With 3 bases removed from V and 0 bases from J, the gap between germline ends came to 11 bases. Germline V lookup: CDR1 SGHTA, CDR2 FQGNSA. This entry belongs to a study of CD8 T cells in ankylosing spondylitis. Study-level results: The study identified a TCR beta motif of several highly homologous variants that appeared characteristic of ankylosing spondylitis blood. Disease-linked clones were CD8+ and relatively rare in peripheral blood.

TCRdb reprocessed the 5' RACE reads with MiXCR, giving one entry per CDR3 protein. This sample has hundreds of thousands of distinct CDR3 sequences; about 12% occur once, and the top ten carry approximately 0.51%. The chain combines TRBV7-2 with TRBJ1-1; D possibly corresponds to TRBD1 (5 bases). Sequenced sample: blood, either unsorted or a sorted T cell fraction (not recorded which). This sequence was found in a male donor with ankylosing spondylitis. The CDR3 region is CASSLGPVMNTEAFF. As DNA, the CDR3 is TGTGCCAGCAGCTTGGGGCCGGTCATGAACACTGAAGCTTTCTTT.